The present entry profiles one T cell receptor (beta chain) with its context. These data belong to a study of blood T cell repertoires in COVID-19. Across the study: COVID-19 samples collected from the United States, Italy and Spain covered acute and convalescent phases.

The repertoire was sequenced with immunoSEQ multiplex PCR; TCRdb's copy has only in-frame clones and lacks some. The sample shows roughly 250,000 clones, around 82% of them seen only once. What was sequenced was peripheral blood. The sequence came from a person in their 70s with COVID-19, enrolled during active disease.

The CDR3 reads CASSQDATGTGELFF. In nucleotides, the CDR3 is TGTGCCAGCAGCCAAGATGCCACGGGAACCGGGGAGCTGTTTTTT. The J gene is TRBJ2-2, the V gene TRBV14, with D possibly being TRBD2 (5 bases). This CDR3 spans 15 amino acids. The ends were cut back, 0 bases at V and 5 bases at J, with 10 bases in the middle. In germline, CDR1 is SGHDN, CDR2 FVKESK.